One T cell receptor beta chain is described in this entry. Its antigen is still unknown. CDR1 is SGHTS, CDR2 YDEGEE, per germline. Trimming removed 3 bases from V and 7 bases from J, with 20 bases in between. The CDR3 loop spans 15 amino acids. The data stem from a study of shared clonotypes between healthy human individuals. Findings of the study overall: When naive CD4 clonotypes were compared across a few donors, approximately 5% were shared. Clonotype sharing among donors, it was expected, would be affected by sequencing depth.

CD45RO-negative CD8 cells positively selected for CCR7 made up the naive population, which excluded terminally differentiated effector memory CD45RA+ cells. The protocol was immunoSEQ multiplex PCR, while the TCRdb copy is restricted to in-frame clones and leaves out a portion. The top ten hold about 0.22% of the sample, which has 700,000 to 950,000 clones, approximately 97% seen once. The rearrangement uses TRBV5-8 and TRBJ2-7; tentatively, D is TRBD2 (5 bases). Specimen: naive CD8+ T cells sorted from blood. This TCR was recovered from a man aged 25-45 years in good health. The CDR3 nucleotides are TGTGCCAGCAGCTCGCTGGGGTCCGGGATAGGGGAGCAGTACTTC. Encoded protein: CASSSLGSGIGEQYF.